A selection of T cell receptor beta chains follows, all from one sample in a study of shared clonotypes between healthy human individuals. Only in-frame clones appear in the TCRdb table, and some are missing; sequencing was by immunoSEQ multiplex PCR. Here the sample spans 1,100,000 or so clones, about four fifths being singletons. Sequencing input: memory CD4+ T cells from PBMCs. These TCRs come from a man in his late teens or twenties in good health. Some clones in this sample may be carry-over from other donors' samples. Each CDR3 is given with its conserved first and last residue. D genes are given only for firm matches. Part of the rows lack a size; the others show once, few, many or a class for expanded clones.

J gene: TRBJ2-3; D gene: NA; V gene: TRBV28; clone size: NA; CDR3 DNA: TGTGCCAGCAGCACCCCGGGACGGCCGTTGACAGATACGCAGTATTTT; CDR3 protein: CASSTPGRPLTDTQYF
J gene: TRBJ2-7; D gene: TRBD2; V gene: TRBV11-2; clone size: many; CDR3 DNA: TGTGCCAGCAGCCGCATAGCGGGAGCCGAGCAGTACTTC; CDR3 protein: CASSRIAGAEQYF
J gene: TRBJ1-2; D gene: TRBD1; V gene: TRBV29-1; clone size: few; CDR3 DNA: TGCAGCGTTGAAGGCAGGGGGAGGAACTATGGCTACACCTTC; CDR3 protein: CSVEGRGRNYGYTF
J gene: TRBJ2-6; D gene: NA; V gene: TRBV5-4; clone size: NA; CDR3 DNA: TGTGCCAGCAGCTTGGCTGGTGGCGGGGCCAACGTCCTGACTTTC; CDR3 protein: CASSLAGGGANVLTF
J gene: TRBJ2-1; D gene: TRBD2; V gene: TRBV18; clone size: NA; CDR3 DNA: TGTGCCAGCTCACCCCGGACTAGTCGCTACAATGAGCAGTTCTTC; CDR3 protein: CASSPRTSRYNEQFF
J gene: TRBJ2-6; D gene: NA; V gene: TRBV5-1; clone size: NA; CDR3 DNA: TGCGCCAGCAGCCCGGGGGCGCGGACCCACTCTGGGGCCAACGTCCTGACTTTC; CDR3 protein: CASSPGARTHSGANVLTF
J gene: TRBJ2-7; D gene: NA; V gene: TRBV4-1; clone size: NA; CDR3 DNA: TGCGCCAGCAGCCAAGGGGGTGGGGGAGGATTGTACGAGCAGTACTTC; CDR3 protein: CASSQGGGGGLYEQYF
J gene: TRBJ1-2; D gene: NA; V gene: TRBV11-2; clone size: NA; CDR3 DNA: TGTGCCAGCAGCTTAGATGAGGGGCAAGGCTACACCTTC; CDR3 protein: CASSLDEGQGYTF
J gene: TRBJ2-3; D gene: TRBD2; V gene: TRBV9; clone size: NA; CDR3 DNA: TGTGCCAGCAGCGCGCACAGACTAGCGGGAGTAACAGATACGCAGTATTTT; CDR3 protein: CASSAHRLAGVTDTQYF
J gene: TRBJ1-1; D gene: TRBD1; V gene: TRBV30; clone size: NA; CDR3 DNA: TGTGCCTGGAGTGGATCCAGGGGGACTGAAGCTTTCTTT; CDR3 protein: CAWSGSRGTEAFF
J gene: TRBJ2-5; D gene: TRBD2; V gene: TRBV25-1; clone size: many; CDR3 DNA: TGTGCCAGCAGTGATCAGGGACTAGCGGACCAAGAGACCCAGTACTTC; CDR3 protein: CASSDQGLADQETQYF
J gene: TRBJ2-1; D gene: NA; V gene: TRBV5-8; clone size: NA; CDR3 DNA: TGTGCCAGCAGCACCGTACGGGCATTTAATGGTGAGCAGTTCTTC; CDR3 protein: CASSTVRAFNGEQFF
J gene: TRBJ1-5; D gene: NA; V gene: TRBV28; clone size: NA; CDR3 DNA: TGTGCCAGGGGAATTAAAGGGGGTAGCAATCAGCCCCAGCATTTT; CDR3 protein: CARGIKGGSNQPQHF
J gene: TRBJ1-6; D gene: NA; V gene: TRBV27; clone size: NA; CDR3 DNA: TGTGCCAGCTCTCGGGGGAATACACCCCTCCACTTT; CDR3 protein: CASSRGNTPLHF
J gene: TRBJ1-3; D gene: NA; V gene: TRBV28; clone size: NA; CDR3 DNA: TGTGCCAGCAGTTCCCCGGCGAGTGTTGGGCGGCTCTCTGGAAACACCATATATTTT; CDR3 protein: CASSSPASVGRLSGNTIYF
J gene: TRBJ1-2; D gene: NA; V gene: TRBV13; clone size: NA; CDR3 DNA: TGTGCCAGCAGCCCGGTGGGGGGTACTTATGGCTACACCTTC; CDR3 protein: CASSPVGGTYGYTF
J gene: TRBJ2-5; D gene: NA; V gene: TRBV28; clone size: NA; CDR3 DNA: TGTGCCAGCAGGGTCCAAGAGACCCAGTACTTC; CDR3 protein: CASRVQETQYF
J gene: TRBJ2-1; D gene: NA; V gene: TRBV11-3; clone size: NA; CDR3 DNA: TGTGCCAGCAGCTCCAACGACGGAAGCGCCTACAATGAGCAGTTCTTC; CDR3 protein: CASSSNDGSAYNEQFF
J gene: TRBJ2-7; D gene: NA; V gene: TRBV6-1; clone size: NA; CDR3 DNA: TGTGCCAGCAGGAACCCGTTACAGGTACCCTACGAGCAGTACTTC; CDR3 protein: CASRNPLQVPYEQYF
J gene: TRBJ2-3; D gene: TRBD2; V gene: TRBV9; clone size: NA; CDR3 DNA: TGTGCCAGCAGCGGAGTAGCGGGAGGTGTTACAGATACGCAGTATTTT; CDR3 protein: CASSGVAGGVTDTQYF